A single sample is the source of the 30 T cell receptor beta chains below, sequenced in a study of CDR3 diversity in severe acne. TCRdb re-called the PCR reads through MiXCR, storing one row per CDR3 protein. Found here are under 100,000 distinct CDR3 sequences, about 50% of them singletons; the top ten hold 10%. The sequenced material came from blood. All receptors derive from a male donor in good health, serving as a control.

The sample holds a few counts of this clonotype. J is TRBJ2-3 and V is TRBV24-1, with 9 bases matching TRBD1. CDR3 length equals 14 residues. The junction had 5 bases not matched to a gene; V was cut back by 9 bases and J by 2 bases. The germline CDR1 and CDR2 sequences are KGHDR and SFDVKD. The CDR3: CATQQGAYTDTQYF. DNA of the CDR3: TGTGCCACCCAACAGGGGGCCTACACAGATACGCAGTATTTT.

This clonotype was detected a few times. The J gene is TRBJ2-7, the V gene TRBV4-1; no reliable D call. V was shortened by 0 bases and J by 3 bases, with 3 bases between the two germline ends. Per the germline V gene, CDR1 is MGHRA and CDR2 is YSYEKL. The CDR3 is made up of 12 amino acids. The chain's CDR3 is CASSQDGYEQYF. The CDR3 nucleotides are TGCGCCAGCAGCCAAGATGGCTACGAGCAGTACTTC.

V usage is TRBV5-5 and J usage is TRBJ2-2; 7 bases map to TRBD2. This CDR3 comprises 14 residues. Germline CDR1 is SGHKS and CDR2 is YYEKEE (reference sequence). Losses at the gene ends were 9 bases for V and 1 base for J; bases not matched to a gene: 6. In DNA form, the CDR3 reads TGTGCCACCCGCCCGGGAGGGAACACCGGGGAGCTGTTTTTT. Its protein is CATRPGGNTGELFF.

In regard to this clonotype: One end of the junction is discordant with germline, which a read error may explain. The chain links TRBV7-9 to TRBJ2-7; TRBD1 matches at 7 bases. The CDR3 totals 13 residues. The germline gives CDR1 SEHNR, CDR2 FQNEAQ (reference sequence). This CDR3 is CASSSRDSYEQCF. The CDR3 DNA sequence: TGTGCCAGCAGCTCCCGGGACAGCTACGAGCAGTGCTTC.

This chain links TRBV5-1 with TRBJ2-7; 11 bases map to TRBD2. CDR1 is SGHRS and CDR2 is YFSETQ in the germline V gene. V was pared by 5 bases and J by 5 bases, with 12 bases of the junction left unmatched. There are 16 residues in the CDR3. Here the CDR3 reads CASSYTTSGGSDEQYF. For the CDR3, the DNA is TGCGCCAGCAGTTACACTACTAGCGGGGGAAGCGACGAGCAGTACTTC. Filled out from reference TRBV5-1 and TRBJ2-7, the complete variable domain reads KAGVTQTPRYLIKTRGQQVTLSCSPISGHRSVSWYQQTPGQGLQFLFEYFSETQRNKGNFPGRFSGRQFSNSRSEMNVSTLELGDSALYLCASSYTTSGGSDEQYFGPGTRLTVT.

The J gene is TRBJ1-3, the V gene TRBV25-1; the D gene is possibly TRBD1 (5 bases). The CDR3 runs 15 residues. Per germline, CDR1 MGHDK and CDR2 SYGVNS. Trimming took 5 bases from V and 3 from J, leaving 14 bases between them. CDR3 loop: CASSLVGGDGNTIYF. In nucleotides, the CDR3 is TGTGCCAGCAGTTTAGTTGGAGGGGATGGAAACACCATATATTTT.

This chain uses TRBV12-3 or TRBV12-4 with TRBJ2-7; no firm D call. This CDR3 region has 12 residues. V was shortened by 7 bases and J by 2 bases, with 9 bases between the two germline ends. DNA of the CDR3: TGTGCCAGCATGGGCGGAGCCTACGAGCAGTACTTC. This encodes CASMGGAYEQYF.

J is TRBJ2-5 and V is TRBV10-2; D is perhaps TRBD2 (6 bases). The CDR3 totals 12 residues. The V and J ends lost 7 bases and 4 bases respectively, with 10 bases between them. Germline assignment: CDR1 WSHSY and CDR2 SAAADI. The CDR3 nucleotides are TGCGCCAGCACCCCGGGGGTAGAGACCCAGTACTTC. Its protein product is CASTPGVETQYF.

This clonotype was detected only a few times. The rearrangement joins TRBV28 to TRBJ2-1; weak D call: TRBD1 (6 bases). V lost 6 bases and J 5 bases, leaving 17 bases between the germline ends. CDR1 is MDHEN and CDR2 is SYDVKM in the germline V gene. The CDR3 covers 15 residues. The CDR3 sequence: CASSPGQGFNNEQFF. The CDR3 region has the DNA TGTGCCAGCAGCCCGGGACAAGGGTTTAACAATGAGCAGTTCTTC. Full variable domain (remainder filled in from reference TRBV28 and TRBJ2-1): DVKVTQSSRYLVKRTGEKVFLECVQDMDHENMFWYRQDPGLGLRLIYFSYDVKMKEKGDIPEGYSVSREKKERFSLILESASTNQTSMYLCASSPGQGFNNEQFFGPGTRLTVL.

V gene TRBV6-1 combines with J gene TRBJ1-5; D remains unclear. Germline loops: CDR1 MNHNS, CDR2 SASEGT. CDR3 length: 14 amino acids. Trimming removed 4 bases from V and 6 bases from J, with 13 bases in between. Here the CDR3 DNA reads TGTGCCAGCAGTGTGACAAACACCGGTCAGCCCCAGCATTTT. Its protein product is CASSVTNTGQPQHF.

This rearrangement joins TRBV7-9 to TRBJ2-2; D remains unclear. The CDR3 extends over 13 amino acids. The V end was cut by 4 bases, the J end by 6 bases, with 9 bases between. Germline values: CDR1 SEHNR, CDR2 FQNEAQ (reference sequence). For the CDR3, the DNA is TGTGCCAGCAGCTCTACTTGGTCCGGGGAGCTGTTTTTT. It yields the protein CASSSTWSGELFF.

V and J are TRBV4-1 and TRBJ2-2; 7 nucleotides agree with TRBD2. Germline CDR1 reads MGHRA; CDR2 reads YSYEKL. The CDR3 runs to 13 residues. V lost 8 bases, J lost 3 bases, and 3 bases stayed unmatched. In DNA form, the CDR3 reads TGCGCCAGCGGGAGGGCCTACACCGGGGAGCTGTTTTTT. Translated, it gives CASGRAYTGELFF.

This clonotype was counted at least ten times. The CDR3 sequence: CSVGLGGAMAGELFF. The CDR3 coding sequence is TGCAGCGTTGGACTGGGGGGGGCTATGGCCGGGGAGCTGTTTTTT. This chain links TRBV29-1 with TRBJ2-2; the D gene is possibly TRBD2 (7 bases). Trimming shortened V by 4 bases and J by 6 bases, and 18 bases separated the two germline ends. This CDR3 is built from 15 residues. Germline loops: CDR1 SQVTM, CDR2 ANQGSEA.

This chain joins TRBV7-3 and TRBJ1-1, with TRBD1 identical over 7 bases. Germline V gene sequence: CDR1 SGHTA, CDR2 FQGTGA. This CDR3 contains 14 residues. J was trimmed by 4 bases and V by 5 bases; bases with no gene match: 7. DNA of the CDR3: TGTGCCAGCAGCGTCAGGGGGGCGGGCACTGAAGCTTTCTTT. Its translation is CASSVRGAGTEAFF. Looking up the rest from reference TRBV7-3 and TRBJ1-1 gives the full variable domain: GAGVSQTPSNKVTEKGKYVELRCDPISGHTALYWYRQSLGQGPEFLIYFQGTGAADDSGLPNDRFFAVRPEGSVSTLKIQRTERGDSAVYLCASSVRGAGTEAFFGQGTRLTVV.

By share, this clonotype counts as medium-sized. The rearrangement uses TRBV6-5 and TRBJ1-5; 8 bases agree with TRBD1. V dropped 6 bases and J dropped 6; count of bases not matched to a gene: 7. CDR1 and CDR2 (germline): MNHEY, SVGAGI. The length of the CDR3 is 14 residues. This CDR3 is CASSPQGASQPQHF. CDR3 DNA sequence: TGTGCCAGCAGCCCCCAGGGGGCGAGTCAGCCCCAGCATTTT.

In its sample, this clonotype was seen many times. The CDR3 region has the DNA TGTGCCAGCAGTGACCAGGGAGCTGGGGCCAACGTCCTGACTTTC. Amino acids: CASSDQGAGANVLTF. V and J are TRBV6-1 and TRBJ2-6; D is tentatively TRBD1 or TRBD2 (5 bases each). Per germline, CDR1 MNHNS and CDR2 SASEGT. This CDR3 comprises 15 residues. Trimming stripped 3 bases from V and 2 bases from J, with 8 bases between.

At least ten counts were recorded for this clonotype. The rearrangement joins TRBV13 to TRBJ1-2, with 9 bases that match TRBD1. The CDR3 has 16 residues. With 0 bases clipped from V and 4 bases from J, the junction kept 6 bases outside the gene matches. The germline gives CDR1 PRHDT, CDR2 FYEKMQ (reference sequence). The CDR3 here is CASSLGGTGSVYGYTF. The CDR3 nucleotides are TGTGCCAGCAGCTTAGGGGGGACAGGGTCTGTCTATGGCTACACCTTC.

For the CDR3, the DNA is TGTGCCAGCAGCAGCAGCAGCAGCAGCACAGTTAATTCACCCCTCCACTTT. Amino acid sequence: CASSSSSSSTVNSPLHF. The rearrangement uses TRBV7-2 and TRBJ1-6; D not resolved. V gave up 5 bases and J gave up 6 bases, with 20 bases separating them. In germline, CDR1 is SGHTA, CDR2 FQGNSA. The CDR3 extends over 17 amino acids.

The chain links TRBV9 to TRBJ2-7; 7 bases line up with TRBD2. The CDR3 is 14 amino acids. In germline, CDR1 is SGDLS, CDR2 YYNGEE. Trimming cost V 0 bases and J 5 bases; bases outside gene matches: 5. CDR3 DNA: TGTGCCAGCAGCGTAGGAGGCGCGGGAGACGAGCAGTACTTC. Protein product: CASSVGGAGDEQYF.

This clonotype was counted between two and nine times. The J gene is TRBJ1-5, the V gene TRBV7-9; D call uncertain. CDR1 and CDR2 from the germline V gene are SEHNR and FQNEAQ (reference sequence). The V gene lost 5 bases and the J gene lost 4 bases, with 6 bases spanning the gap. CDR3 length: 12 amino acids. The CDR3 here is CASSPSNQPQHF. DNA of the CDR3: TGTGCCAGCAGCCCCTCAAATCAGCCCCAGCATTTT. The whole variable domain, filled in from reference TRBV7-9 and TRBJ1-5, reads DTGVSQNPRHKITKRGQNVTFRCDPISEHNRLYWYRQTLGQGPEFLTYFQNEAQLEKSRLLSDRFSAERPKGSFSTLEIQRTEQGDSAMYLCASSPSNQPQHFGDGTRLSIL.

Notes on this clonotype: A clone one base away is much larger, so this may be a read error. The chain employs TRBV13 and TRBJ2-3, with 9 bases identical to TRBD2. Germline CDR1 PRHDT, CDR2 FYEKMQ (reference sequence). Trimming at V came to 5 bases and at J to 4 bases, leaving 10 bases not matched to a gene. The CDR3 is 16 amino acids. The CDR3, as DNA: TGTGCCAGCAGCCTACGAGCGGTAGCGGGAGCAGATACGCAGTATTTT. This sequence encodes CASSLRAVAGADTQYF. Drawing the rest from reference TRBV13 and TRBJ2-3, the complete variable domain is AAGVIQSPRHLIKEKRETATLKCYPIPRHDTVYWYQQGPGQDPQFLISFYEKMQSDKGSIPDRFSAQQFSDYHSELNMSSLELGDSALYFCASSLRAVAGADTQYFGPGTRLTVL.

This chain uses TRBV29-1 with TRBJ2-5; D is possibly TRBD1 (6 bases). This CDR3 region has 12 residues. Trimming removed 5 bases at V and 5 bases at J, with 12 bases between. The germline CDR1 and CDR2 sequences are SQVTM and ANQGSEA. CDR3 residues: CSVSRGAETQYF. Here the CDR3 DNA reads TGCAGCGTTAGCAGGGGTGCGGAGACCCAGTACTTC.

This clonotype was detected only a few times. This sequence joins TRBV19 and TRBJ1-2, with a tentative D call TRBD1 (5 bases). Per germline, CDR1 LNHDA and CDR2 SQIVND (reference sequence). Trimming stripped 6 bases from V and 1 base from J, with 9 bases between. CDR3 length: 13 residues. The CDR3 coding sequence is TGTGCCAGTAGGTTAGACAGTAACTATGGCTACACCTTC. Protein sequence: CASRLDSNYGYTF.

This clonotype was counted only a few times. This chain links TRBV7-2 with TRBJ2-5; 10 nucleotides match TRBD1. Germline lookup yields CDR1 SGHTA and CDR2 FQGNSA. The CDR3 covers 17 residues. The V gene end was trimmed by 4 bases and the J gene end by 1 base; junction bases not matched to a gene: 9. The CDR3 sequence: CASSSGGTGVSQETQYF. In nucleotides, the CDR3 is TGTGCCAGCAGCTCCGGCGGGACAGGGGTCTCCCAAGAGACCCAGTACTTC.

The V and J genes are TRBV6-1 and TRBJ2-6; TRBD1 matches at 8 bases. With V trimmed by 4 bases and J by 0 bases, 5 bases remained unmatched. Germline assignment: CDR1 MNHNS and CDR2 SASEGT. The CDR3 sequence is 17 residues long. The chain's CDR3 is CASSGQGYTSGANVLTF. The CDR3 DNA reads TGTGCCAGCAGTGGACAGGGGTATACCTCTGGGGCCAACGTCCTGACTTTC.

This clonotype has a handful of counts. In DNA, the CDR3 is TGTGCCACCAGTGATCTAGCGGCCCAGTACTTC. Protein sequence: CATSDLAAQYF. The chain uses TRBV24-1 and TRBJ2-5; 7 bases line up with TRBD2. J lost 9 bases, V lost 3 bases, and 0 bases had no gene match. This CDR3 is built from 11 residues. Germline assignment: CDR1 KGHDR and CDR2 SFDVKD.

The chain links TRBV9 to TRBJ1-2; weak D call: TRBD1 (6 bases). Germline CDR1 SGDLS, CDR2 YYNGEE. Trimming cost V 3 bases and J 5 bases, with 17 bases left between them. The CDR3 is 15 amino acids. The CDR3 region is CASSGNRANWYGYTF. The CDR3 DNA sequence: TGTGCCAGCAGCGGCAACAGGGCTAATTGGTATGGCTACACCTTC.

The chain joins TRBV7-3 to TRBJ2-7; no definite D call. The CDR3 consists of 13 residues. The ends were cut back, 1 base at V and 3 bases at J, with 7 bases in the middle. Germline V CDR1 and CDR2: SGHTA, FQGTGA. As DNA, the CDR3 is TGTGCCAGCAGCTTAAGTGGCAGCTACGAGCAGTACTTC. It yields the protein CASSLSGSYEQYF.

The V call is TRBV18, the J call TRBJ1-1; a weak D match, TRBD1 (6 bases). V was cut by 0 bases and J by 8 bases, with 7 bases left in between. From germline, CDR1 is KGHSH and CDR2 LQKENI. This CDR3 spans 12 amino acids. CDR3 in DNA: TGTGCCAGCTCACCACCGGGGGGCGAAGCTTTCTTT. This translates into CASSPPGGEAFF. Drawing the rest from reference TRBV18 and TRBJ1-1, the complete variable domain is NAGVMQNPRHLVRRRGQEARLRCSPMKGHSHVYWYRQLPEEGLKFMVYLQKENIIDESGMPKERFSAEFPKEGPSILRIQQVVRGDSAAYFCASSPPGGEAFFGQGTRLTVV.

The chain has TRBV7-3 and TRBJ1-6; D is undetermined. The length of the CDR3 is 16 residues. In germline, CDR1 is SGHTA, CDR2 FQGTGA. CDR3 protein: CAVVDASLHTASPLHF. CDR3 coding DNA: TGTGCAGTAGTTGACGCCTCGCTACATACGGCCTCACCCCTCCACTTT.